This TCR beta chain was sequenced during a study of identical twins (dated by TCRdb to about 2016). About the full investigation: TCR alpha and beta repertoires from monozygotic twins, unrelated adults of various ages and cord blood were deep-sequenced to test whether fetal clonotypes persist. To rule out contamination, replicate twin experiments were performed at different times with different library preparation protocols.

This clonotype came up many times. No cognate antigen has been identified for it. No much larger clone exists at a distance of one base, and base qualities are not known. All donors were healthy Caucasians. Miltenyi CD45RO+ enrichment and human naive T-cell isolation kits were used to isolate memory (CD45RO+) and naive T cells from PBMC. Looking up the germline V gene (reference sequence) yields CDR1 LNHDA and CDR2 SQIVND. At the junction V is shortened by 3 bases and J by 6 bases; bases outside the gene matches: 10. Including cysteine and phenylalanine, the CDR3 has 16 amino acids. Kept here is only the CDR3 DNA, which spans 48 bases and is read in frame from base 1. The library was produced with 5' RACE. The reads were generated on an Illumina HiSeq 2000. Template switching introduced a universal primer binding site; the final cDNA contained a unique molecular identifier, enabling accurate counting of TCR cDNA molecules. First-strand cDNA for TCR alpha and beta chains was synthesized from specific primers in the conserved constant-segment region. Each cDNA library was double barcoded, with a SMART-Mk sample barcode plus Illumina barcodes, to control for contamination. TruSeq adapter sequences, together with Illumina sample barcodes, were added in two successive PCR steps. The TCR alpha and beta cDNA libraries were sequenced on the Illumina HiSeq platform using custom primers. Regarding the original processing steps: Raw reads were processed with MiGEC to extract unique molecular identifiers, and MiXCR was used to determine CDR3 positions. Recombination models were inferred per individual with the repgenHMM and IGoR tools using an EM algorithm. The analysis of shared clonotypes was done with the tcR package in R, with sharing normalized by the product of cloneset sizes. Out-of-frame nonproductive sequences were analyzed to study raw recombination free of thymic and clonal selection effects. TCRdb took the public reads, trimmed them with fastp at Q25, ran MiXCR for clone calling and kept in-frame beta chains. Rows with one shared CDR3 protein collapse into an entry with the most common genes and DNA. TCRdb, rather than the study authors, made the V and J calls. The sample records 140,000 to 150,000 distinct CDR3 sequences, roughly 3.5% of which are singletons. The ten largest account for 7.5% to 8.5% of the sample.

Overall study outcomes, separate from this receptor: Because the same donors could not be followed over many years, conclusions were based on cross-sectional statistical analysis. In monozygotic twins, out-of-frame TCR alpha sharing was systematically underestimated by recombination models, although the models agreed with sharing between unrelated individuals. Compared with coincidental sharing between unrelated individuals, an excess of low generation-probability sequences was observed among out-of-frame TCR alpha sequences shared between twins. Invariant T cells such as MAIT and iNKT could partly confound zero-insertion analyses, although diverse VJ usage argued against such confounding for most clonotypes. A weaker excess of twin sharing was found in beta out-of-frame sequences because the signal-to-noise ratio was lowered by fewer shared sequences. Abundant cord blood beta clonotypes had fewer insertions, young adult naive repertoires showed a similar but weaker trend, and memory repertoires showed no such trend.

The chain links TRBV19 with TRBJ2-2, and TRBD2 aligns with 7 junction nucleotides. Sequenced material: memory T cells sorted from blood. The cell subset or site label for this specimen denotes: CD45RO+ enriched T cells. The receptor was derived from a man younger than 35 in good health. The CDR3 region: CASSIANPGGPGELFF. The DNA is TGTGCCAGTAGTATTGCGAATCCGGGAGGACCCGGGGAGCTGTTTTTT.